This T cell receptor (beta chain) was identified in a study of blood T cell repertoires in COVID-19. Study-level background: Samples taken during acute and convalescent COVID-19 were collected in the United States, Italy and Spain.

The CDR3 has 16 amino acids. CDR1 is SGHTS, CDR2 YDEGEE, per germline. Unmatched junction bases numbered 5, after V lost 4 bases and J lost 2 bases. Original handling: Amplifying reference gene primers gave estimates of nucleated cell counts. The data were produced by immunoSEQ multiplex PCR, yet TCRdb's version contains in-frame clones alone and is incomplete. The DNA was the basis for D and trimming; V, J and clone size are from that table. The sample lists about 150,000 clones; around 87% were seen once. The clonotype was recovered from a man over 45 who had recovered from COVID-19. Source material: peripheral blood. The chain employs TRBV5-8 and TRBJ1-3; 11 bases line up with TRBD1. This CDR3 reads CASSKGQGGPGNTIYF. As DNA, the CDR3 is TGTGCCAGCAGCAAGGGACAGGGGGGTCCTGGAAACACCATATATTTT.